These 15 T cell receptor beta chains were sequenced from one sample in a study of blood T cells in healthy people across ages. The second PCR ran about 6 to 12 cycles with a sample-barcoded 5' primer and J-beta primers. MiXCR was run by TCRdb on the 5' RACE reads, yielding one entry per CDR3 protein. This table has nearly 800,000 distinct CDR3 sequences, just over 55% appearing once. Material for sequencing was blood. The receptors originated from a man aged 40-49 years in good health.

The rearrangement links TRBV29-1 to TRBJ2-5; 9 bases are shared with TRBD1. Gene TRBJ2-7 matches the end of the DNA better, so the J call may be wrong. The germline V gene has CDR1 SQVTM and CDR2 ANQGSEA. CDR3 size: 14 residues. CDR3 DNA: TGCAGCGTTGGTGCCGGGACAGGGTTTCGCGAGCAGTACTTC. It translates to CSVGAGTGFREQYF.

This CDR3 is CATSSANQLAGGRVYEQYF. Here the CDR3 DNA reads TGTGCCACCAGCAGCGCAAACCAGCTAGCGGGAGGACGTGTTTACGAGCAGTACTTC. The chain joins TRBV15 to TRBJ2-7; 11 nucleotides align to TRBD2. The ends lost 3 bases at V and 4 bases at J; junction bases unmatched: 17. Germline assignment: CDR1 LNHNV and CDR2 YYDKDF (reference sequence). This CDR3 is 19 amino acids long. Full variable domain (missing parts from reference TRBV15 and TRBJ2-7): DAMVIQNPRYQVTQFGKPVTLSCSQTLNHNVMYWYQQKSSQAPKLLFHYYDKDFNNEADTPDNFQSRRPNTSFCFLDIRSPGLGDTAMYLCATSSANQLAGGRVYEQYFGPGTRLTVT.

This sequence joins TRBV5-5 and TRBJ2-7; TRBD2 is a possible D gene (6 bases). Germline V lookup: CDR1 SGHKS, CDR2 YYEKEE (reference sequence). The CDR3 covers 15 residues. V shed 2 bases and J shed 7 bases, with 19 bases lying between them. The CDR3 DNA is TGTGCCAGCAGCTTCCGGGGGAACTCCTACAATGAGCAGTACTTC. Its translation is CASSFRGNSYNEQYF.

The V call is TRBV20-1, the J call TRBJ2-6; D is uncertain. Trimming shortened V by 2 bases and J by 0 bases, and 5 bases separated the two germline ends. CDR1 and CDR2 from the germline V gene are DFQATT and SNEGSKA (reference sequence). This CDR3 contains 14 residues. CDR3 amino acids: CSARLGSGANVLTF. CDR3 DNA sequence: TGCAGTGCTAGATTGGGCTCTGGGGCCAACGTCCTGACTTTC.

The chain joins TRBV3-1 to TRBJ2-5; no definite D call. CDR3 length: 14 amino acids. Trimming pared 5 bases from V and 2 bases from J, leaving 12 bases between. Germline V gives CDR1 LGHDT, CDR2 YNNKEL (reference sequence). The CDR3 sequence: CASSDPGRQETQYF. CDR3 sequence (DNA): TGTGCCAGCAGCGACCCGGGCAGGCAAGAGACCCAGTACTTC.

This clonotype was seen only once. Its ends do not fully match the called genes, so a read error is possible. The rearrangement links TRBV10-2 to TRBJ2-1; TRBD2 agrees at 11 bases. The CDR3 sequence is 16 residues long. CDR1 WSHSY and CDR2 SAAADI come from the germline V gene. The CDR3 bases are TGTGCCAGCCTCTCAACTAGCGGGAGCTCCTACAATGAGCAGTTCTTC. Protein product: CASLSTSGSSYNEQFF.

The chain carries TRBV11-3 and TRBJ2-3; 8 bases agree with TRBD2. Unmatched junction bases numbered 4, after V lost 0 bases and J lost 5 bases. The germline gives CDR1 SGHNT, CDR2 YENEEA. The CDR3 is 15 amino acids. This chain's CDR3 is CASSLEAGVGDTQYF. The CDR3 bases are TGTGCCAGCAGCTTAGAAGCGGGGGTGGGAGATACGCAGTATTTT.

This chain connects TRBV20-1 to TRBJ1-2, with D perhaps TRBD1 (5 bases). The CDR3 runs 11 residues. CDR1 and CDR2 from the germline V gene are DFQATT and SNEGSKA (reference sequence). The DNA of the CDR3 is TGCGTAGGCAGTGACAGCAATGGCTACACCTTC. Encoded protein: CVGSDSNGYTF.

This clonotype has more than one count but fewer than ten. This chain uses TRBV4-3 with TRBJ2-7; 11 nucleotides align to TRBD1. The V and J ends lost 4 bases and 0 bases, in that order; junction bases with no gene match: 8. The length of the CDR3 is 17 residues. Germline-derived CDR1 and CDR2 are LGHNA and YSLEER. CDR3 in DNA: TGCGCCAGCAGCCCGGGGACAGGGGGAGGCCTCTCCTACGAGCAGTACTTC. As protein: CASSPGTGGGLSYEQYF.

The chain employs TRBV29-1 and TRBJ2-1; TRBD1 matches 8 bases. This CDR3 has 20 residues. Germline CDR1 SQVTM, CDR2 ANQGSEA. J lost 6 bases, V lost 0 bases, and 22 bases had no gene match. This CDR3 reads CSVEDPPGGNPVLPSNEQFF. Here the CDR3 DNA reads TGCAGCGTTGAAGATCCCCCAGGGGGCAATCCGGTTCTACCATCCAATGAGCAGTTCTTC.

The V call is TRBV5-1, the J call TRBJ2-3, with 14 bases lining up with TRBD2. CDR1 and CDR2 (germline): SGHRS, YFSETQ. Trimming at V came to 4 bases and at J to 6 bases, leaving 4 bases not matched to a gene. The CDR3 is made up of 15 amino acids. CDR3 protein: CASSAGLAGGDTQYF. The DNA of the CDR3 is TGCGCCAGCAGCGCCGGACTAGCGGGAGGTGATACGCAGTATTTT.

The chain employs TRBV5-1 and TRBJ2-1, with a possible D match to TRBD2 (5 bases). Trimming pared 2 bases from V and 2 bases from J, leaving 8 bases between. The CDR3 has 14 residues. Germline V gene data show CDR1 as SGHRS and CDR2 as YFSETQ. CDR3 sequence (DNA): TGCGCCAGCAGCTTCGACTATCCCTACAATGAGCAGTTCTTC. Its translation is CASSFDYPYNEQFF.

This sequence joins TRBV29-1 and TRBJ2-3; D may be TRBD1 or TRBD2 (5 bases each). V dropped 3 bases and J dropped 0 bases, with 16 bases sitting between them. The CDR3 runs 16 residues. Per germline, CDR1 SQVTM and CDR2 ANQGSEA. The CDR3 nucleotides are TGCAGCGTTGATTCGAGGGACGTCCGAAGCACAGATACGCAGTATTTT. As protein: CSVDSRDVRSTDTQYF.

The V and J genes are TRBV2 and TRBJ2-2; 8 bases are a match to TRBD1. CDR1 is SNHLY, CDR2 FYNNEI, per germline. V was clipped by 6 bases and J by 4 bases; unmatched bases: 4. The CDR3 sequence is 14 residues long. DNA for the CDR3: TGTGCCAGCAGGCCGGACAGGGCCACCGGGGAGCTGTTTTTT. Translation gives CASRPDRATGELFF. Drawing the rest from reference TRBV2 and TRBJ2-2, the complete variable domain is EPEVTQTPSHQVTQMGQEVILRCVPISNHLYFYWYRQILGQKVEFLVSFYNNEISEKSEIFDDQFSVERPDGSNFTLKIRSTKLEDSAMYFCASRPDRATGELFFGEGSRLTVL.

The rearrangement joins TRBV29-1 to TRBJ2-4; D is unclear. The CDR3 is made up of 11 amino acids. V was clipped by 7 bases and J by 13 bases, with 17 bases between them. CDR1 is SQVTM, CDR2 ANQGSEA, per germline. CDR3 sequence reads: CSARLRNEQYF. The CDR3 DNA reads TGCAGCGCAAGACTGCGGAATGAGCAGTACTTC.